Shown below are 21 T cell receptor beta chains from a single sample sequenced in a study of post-analysis software for immune sequencing data. These TCRs' antigens remain unknown. Whole-study findings and limits: Relative to controls, patients had five TRBV segments at higher frequency, with TRBV5-6, TRBV5-1 and TRBV20-1 among these.

Sequencing libraries made from TCR beta cDNA carried unique molecular identifiers. TCRdb ran MiXCR on the PCR reads and lists one entry per CDR3 protein. Of some 690,000 distinct CDR3 sequences detected, about 27% appear once; the ten largest clones hold approximately 0.6%. Sequenced sample: blood. The receptors here all came from a girl aged 10 to 17 with multiple sclerosis.

There are a few counts of this clonotype. J is TRBJ1-2 and V is TRBV5-1; D is uncertain. CDR1 and CDR2 (germline): SGHRS, YFSETQ. V lost 5 bases, J lost 8 bases, and 19 bases lay in between. This CDR3 is 14 amino acids long. This CDR3 is CASRLQPGSYGYTF. Here the CDR3 DNA reads TGCGCCAGCAGATTACAACCCGGATCCTACGGCTACACCTTC.

This clonotype came up a few times. The gene calls are TRBV6-5 and TRBJ1-2, with TRBD1 identical over 11 bases. The CDR3 extends over 17 amino acids. Germline V gives CDR1 MNHEY, CDR2 SVGAGI. The J segment lost 7 bases and the V segment lost 2 bases, leaving 12 bases of the junction unmatched. The CDR3 here is CASSYARSGQGAFGYTF. The CDR3 bases are TGTGCCAGCAGTTACGCCCGTTCCGGACAGGGGGCGTTTGGCTACACCTTC.

This clonotype was observed a few times. The V gene is TRBV15, the J gene TRBJ2-1; TRBD1 aligns across 8 bases. Per the germline V gene, CDR1 is LNHNV and CDR2 is YYDKDF (reference sequence). V lost 4 bases to trimming and J lost 6 bases; unmatched junction nucleotides: 8. The CDR3 length is 15 residues. The CDR3 reads CATSNDRGLSNEQFF. Written as DNA, the CDR3 is TGTGCCACCAGCAACGACAGGGGCTTGAGCAATGAGCAGTTCTTC.

This chain joins TRBV15 and TRBJ2-5, with D tentatively TRBD1 (6 bases). Germline CDR1 is LNHNV and CDR2 is YYDKDF (reference sequence). Between the trimmed V and J ends, which lost 8 bases and 3 bases, there was a span of 19 bases. The CDR3 is 15 amino acids. Written as DNA, the CDR3 is TGTGCCACCTCCGTGGGACATTGGTCGGAAGAGACCCAGTACTTC. Amino acids: CATSVGHWSEETQYF.

This chain joins TRBV4-1 and TRBJ1-5, with 9 bases that match TRBD1. Germline V gene lookup returns CDR1 MGHRA and CDR2 YSYEKL. Trimming at V came to 1 base and at J to 12 bases, leaving 4 bases not matched to a gene. This CDR3 comprises 13 residues. The CDR3 sequence is CASSQVRDRDQHF. The CDR3 coding sequence is TGCGCCAGCAGCCAAGTGCGGGACAGGGACCAGCATTTT.

CDR3 sequence reads: CSVFSGVAGVYEQYF. The CDR3 DNA sequence: TGCAGCGTCTTTTCGGGGGTAGCGGGAGTGTACGAGCAGTACTTC. The genes are TRBV29-1 and TRBJ2-5, with 9 bases lining up with TRBD2. Judging by the DNA end, TRBJ2-7 fits better; the J call may be wrong. Germline values: CDR1 SQVTM, CDR2 ANQGSEA. The CDR3 loop spans 15 amino acids.

The gene calls are TRBV5-1 and TRBJ1-6; D possibly corresponds to TRBD1 (6 bases). The ends were cut back, 4 bases at V and 7 bases at J, with 12 bases in the middle. The CDR3 sequence is 14 residues long. CDR1 is SGHRS and CDR2 is YFSETQ in the germline V gene. CDR3 residues: CASSPRTENSPLHF. DNA of the CDR3: TGCGCCAGCAGCCCGCGGACAGAGAATTCACCCCTCCACTTT.

In this sample, this clonotype turned up a few times. The chain links TRBV6-1 to TRBJ2-1; D is perhaps TRBD1 or TRBD2 (5 bases each). This CDR3 is built from 13 residues. V lost 0 bases and J lost 12, with 12 bases in between. Germline CDR1 reads MNHNS; CDR2 reads SASEGT. For the CDR3, the DNA is TGTGCCAGCAGTGAAGCACCCGGGACGGTGCAGTTCTTC. Amino acid sequence: CASSEAPGTVQFF.

The sample holds a few counts of this clonotype. The V call is TRBV9, the J call TRBJ2-3; TRBD2 matches at 8 bases. The CDR3 is made up of 15 amino acids. Germline V gene sequence: CDR1 SGDLS, CDR2 YYNGEE. J gave up 6 bases and V 3 bases, and 9 bases lay outside the gene matches. The CDR3 region has the DNA TGTGCCAGCAGCGCCTTAGCGGGAATCGGCGATACGCAGTATTTT. Amino acids: CASSALAGIGDTQYF.

This sequence joins TRBV5-1 and TRBJ2-5, with 11 bases that match TRBD2. Trimming took 3 bases from V and 2 from J; bases not matched to a gene: 6. The CDR3 runs 16 residues. CDR1 and CDR2 (germline): SGHRS, YFSETQ. The CDR3 loop reads CASSYTSGGIQETQYF. The CDR3 bases are TGCGCCAGCAGCTATACTAGCGGGGGAATACAAGAGACCCAGTACTTC.

A few counts support this clonotype. The rearrangement joins TRBV29-1 to TRBJ2-1, with D possibly being TRBD1 or TRBD2 (5 bases each). CDR1 and CDR2 (germline): SQVTM, ANQGSEA. The V gene lost 1 base and the J gene lost 0 bases, with 7 bases spanning the gap. The CDR3 runs to 14 residues. This CDR3 is CSVEAGSSYNEQFF. CDR3 in DNA: TGCAGCGTTGAAGCAGGGAGCTCCTACAATGAGCAGTTCTTC.

The table lists this clonotype with a few counts. A read error is likely, as this CDR3 ends without the conserved phenylalanine or tryptophan. The chain uses TRBV6-5 and TRBJ2-1; TRBD1 might be the D (6 bases). Germline V lookup: CDR1 MNHEY, CDR2 SVGAGI. The V gene lost 6 bases and the J gene lost 7 bases, with 10 bases spanning the gap. There are 12 residues in the CDR3. CDR3 region: CASRTGFNEQFC. The CDR3 DNA follows: TGTGCCAGCAGGACAGGCTTTAATGAGCAGTTCTGC.

V usage is TRBV6-2 or TRBV6-3 and J usage is TRBJ1-2; no firm D call. CDR1 MNHEY and CDR2 SVGEGT come from the germline V gene. The CDR3 length is 14 residues. V lost 8 bases to trimming and J lost 4 bases, with 17 bases between them. This CDR3 is CASGQRARSYGYTF. The CDR3 region has the DNA TGTGCCAGCGGGCAGAGGGCCAGGTCCTATGGCTACACCTTC.

In the case of this clonotype: A much larger clone is a single base away; this may be a read error. The chain employs TRBV4-1 and TRBJ1-5; 7 bases map to TRBD1. CDR1 MGHRA and CDR2 YSYEKL come from the germline V gene. The CDR3 spans 13 residues. In DNA form, the CDR3 reads TGCGCCAGCAGCCGGGACAGCAATCGGCCCCAGCATTTT. Amino acids: CASSRDSNRPQHF.

The chain links TRBV27 to TRBJ1-1; TRBD1 aligns across 7 bases. Germline-derived CDR1 and CDR2 are MNHEY and SMNVEV (reference sequence). V lost 6 bases and J lost 5; bases outside the gene matches: 6. The length of the CDR3 is 13 residues. The CDR3 nucleotides are TGTGCCAGCAGGATGACAGGGTGGACTGAAGCTTTCTTT. It specifies CASRMTGWTEAFF.

V and J are TRBV4-1 and TRBJ2-7; 7 bases line up with TRBD1. The ends lost 2 bases at V and 3 bases at J; junction bases unmatched: 7. This CDR3 region has 15 residues. The germline V gene has CDR1 MGHRA and CDR2 YSYEKL. CDR3: CASSQTTGAGYEQYF. The CDR3 DNA is TGCGCCAGCAGCCAAACAACAGGGGCAGGCTACGAGCAGTACTTC.

The chain couples TRBV10-3 to TRBJ1-2; D might be TRBD1 (5 bases). This CDR3 contains 14 residues. Germline V gene data show CDR1 as ENHRY and CDR2 as SYGVKD. V was cut by 5 bases and J by 0 bases, with 10 bases left in between. CDR3 sequence (DNA): TGTGCCATCAGTTCGTTGACAGCTAACTATGGCTACACCTTC. The encoded protein is CAISSLTANYGYTF.

This clonotype has just a few counts. The chain recombines TRBV4-3 with TRBJ2-4; 8 nucleotides line up with TRBD1. The V gene's germline CDR1 is LGHNA and CDR2 YSLEER. The CDR3 is 17 residues long. V was pared by 0 bases and J by 1 base, with 5 bases of the junction left unmatched. CDR3: CASSQDRRQGAKNIQYF. CDR3 DNA sequence: TGCGCCAGCAGCCAAGACCGCAGACAGGGGGCCAAAAACATTCAGTACTTC.

This clonotype was seen more than once but under ten times. CDR3 loop: CASSLPRLGTGGGNTQYF. The CDR3 DNA follows: TGCGCCAGCAGCTTGCCCCGTTTGGGGACAGGGGGGGGAAATACGCAGTATTTT. The rearrangement joins TRBV5-1 to TRBJ2-3, with 11 bases that match TRBD1. Germline CDR1 reads SGHRS; CDR2 reads YFSETQ. J lost 7 bases, V lost 1 base, and 14 bases had no gene match. CDR3 size: 18 residues.

The chain carries TRBV6-1 and TRBJ1-2, with a tentative D call TRBD1 (5 bases). CDR1 is MNHNS, CDR2 SASEGT, per germline. The CDR3 length is 15 residues. V shed 1 base and J shed 6 bases, with 15 bases lying between them. CDR3 in DNA: TGTGCCAGCAGTGAAGTGGGGACGGGTCCTGATGGCTACACCTTC. This encodes CASSEVGTGPDGYTF.

The chain links TRBV3-1 to TRBJ2-1; possibly TRBD1 or TRBD2 for D (5 bases each). The ends were cut back, 7 bases at V and 3 bases at J, with 10 bases in the middle. The CDR3 length is 13 residues. CDR1 and CDR2 from the germline V gene are LGHDT and YNNKEL (reference sequence). The CDR3 region has the DNA TGTGCCAGCACCGGGACGGGCTACAATGAGCAGTTCTTC. Translated: CASTGTGYNEQFF.